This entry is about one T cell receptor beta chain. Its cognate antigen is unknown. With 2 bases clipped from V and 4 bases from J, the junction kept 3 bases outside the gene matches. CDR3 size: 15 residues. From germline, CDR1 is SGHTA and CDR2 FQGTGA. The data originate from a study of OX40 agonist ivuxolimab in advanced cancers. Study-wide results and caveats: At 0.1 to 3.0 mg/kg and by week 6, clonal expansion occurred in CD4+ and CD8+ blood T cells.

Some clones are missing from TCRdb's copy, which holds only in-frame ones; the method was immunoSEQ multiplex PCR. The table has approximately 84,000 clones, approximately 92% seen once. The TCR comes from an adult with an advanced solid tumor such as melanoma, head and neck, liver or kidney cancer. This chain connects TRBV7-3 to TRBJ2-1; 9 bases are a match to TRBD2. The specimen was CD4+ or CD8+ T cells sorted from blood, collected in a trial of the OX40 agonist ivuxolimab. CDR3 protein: CASSLLAGSYNEQFF. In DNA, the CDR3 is TGTGCCAGCAGCTTACTAGCGGGATCTTACAATGAGCAGTTCTTC.